This T cell receptor (beta chain) was captured by sequencing in a study of technical replicates of blood from a handful of donors. The V gene's germline CDR1 is SGHRS and CDR2 YFSETQ. V dropped 4 bases and J dropped 4; count of bases not matched to a gene: 7. CDR3 size: 14 residues. Here immunoSEQ multiplex PCR was the method, and the copy in TCRdb shows in-frame clones only, minus some. This sample has about 88,000 clones, with 92% found just once. Source material: T cells isolated from PBMCs. The rearrangement links TRBV5-1 to TRBJ1-1; 7 bases align to TRBD1. The receptor was derived from a human donor in good health. The CDR3 region is CASSQKGAGTEAFF. The DNA for the CDR3 is TGCGCCAGCAGCCAAAAGGGGGCTGGCACTGAAGCTTTCTTT. Filled out from reference TRBV5-1 and TRBJ1-1, the complete variable domain reads KAGVTQTPRYLIKTRGQQVTLSCSPISGHRSVSWYQQTPGQGLQFLFEYFSETQRNKGNFPGRFSGRQFSNSRSEMNVSTLELGDSALYLCASSQKGAGTEAFFGQGTRLTVV.